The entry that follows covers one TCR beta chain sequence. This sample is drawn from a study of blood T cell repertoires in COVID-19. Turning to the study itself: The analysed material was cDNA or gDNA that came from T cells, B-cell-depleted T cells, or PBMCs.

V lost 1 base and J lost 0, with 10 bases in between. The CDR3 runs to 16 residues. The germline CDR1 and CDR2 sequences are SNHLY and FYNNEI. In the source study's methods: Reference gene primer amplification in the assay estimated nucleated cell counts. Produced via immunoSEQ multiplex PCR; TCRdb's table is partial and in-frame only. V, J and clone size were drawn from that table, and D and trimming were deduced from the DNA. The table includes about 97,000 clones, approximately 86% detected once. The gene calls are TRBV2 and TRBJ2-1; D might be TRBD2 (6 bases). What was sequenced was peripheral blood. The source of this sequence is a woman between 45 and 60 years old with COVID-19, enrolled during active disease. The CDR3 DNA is TGTGCCAGCAGTGAAGTCGGACTACGCTCCTACAATGAGCAGTTCTTC. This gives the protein CASSEVGLRSYNEQFF.